The 2 T cell receptor beta chains reported below all come from one sample, sequenced in a study of identical twins. TCRdb processed the 5' RACE reads anew with MiXCR; each CDR3 protein has one entry. The data hold more than 250,000 distinct CDR3 sequences, with approximately 8.5% observed a single time. These same records also appear under a second study, on yellow fever vaccine responses in identical twins.

The sequencing sample was made of memory (CD45RO+) T cells sorted from blood. These receptors came from a woman in her late teens or twenties in good health.

In its sample, this clonotype was seen a few times. The V call is TRBV5-1, the J call TRBJ2-1; 7 nucleotides line up with TRBD1. V lost 5 bases to trimming and J lost 10 bases; unmatched junction nucleotides: 3. Germline-derived CDR1 and CDR2 are SGHRS and YFSETQ. The CDR3 contains 11 residues. CDR3 nucleotides: TGCGCCAGCAGTCAACAGGGGGAGCAGTTCTTC. Translated, it gives CASSQQGEQFF.

This chain uses TRBV12-3 or TRBV12-4 with TRBJ2-2; no definite D call. The CDR3 has 15 residues. The V end was cut by 3 bases, the J end by 1 base, with 9 bases between. In DNA form, the CDR3 reads TGTGCCAGCAGTTTCGGTCAGGTGAACACCGGGGAGCTGTTTTTT. The encoded protein is CASSFGQVNTGELFF.